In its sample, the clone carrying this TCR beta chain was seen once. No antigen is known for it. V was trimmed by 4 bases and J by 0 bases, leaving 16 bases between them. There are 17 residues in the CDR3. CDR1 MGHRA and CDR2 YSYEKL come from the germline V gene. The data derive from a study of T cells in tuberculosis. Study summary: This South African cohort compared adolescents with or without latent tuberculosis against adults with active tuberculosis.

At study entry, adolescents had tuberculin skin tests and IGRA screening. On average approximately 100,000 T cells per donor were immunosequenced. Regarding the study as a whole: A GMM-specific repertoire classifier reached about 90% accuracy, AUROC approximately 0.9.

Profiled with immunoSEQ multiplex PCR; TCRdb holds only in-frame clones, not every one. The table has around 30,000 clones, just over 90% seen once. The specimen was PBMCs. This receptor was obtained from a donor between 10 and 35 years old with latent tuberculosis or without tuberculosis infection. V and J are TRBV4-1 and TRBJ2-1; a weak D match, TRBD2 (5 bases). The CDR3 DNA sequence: TGCGCCAGCAGCCCTAAGCCCGAAGGGAGCTCCTACAATGAGCAGTTCTTC. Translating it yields CASSPKPEGSSYNEQFF.